Listed here are 15 T cell receptor beta chains from one sample, sequenced in a study of technical replicates of blood from a handful of donors. Only in-frame clones appear in the TCRdb table, and some are missing; sequencing was by immunoSEQ multiplex PCR. The table shows about 44,000 clones, with about 96% occurring only once. The sequencing input was T cells isolated from PBMCs. The receptors were gathered from a human donor in good health.

The table lists this clone with a count of one. The chain couples TRBV25-1 to TRBJ2-2; D is unresolved. Looked up from germline, CDR1 is MGHDK and CDR2 is SYGVNS. V shed 4 bases and J shed 1 base, with 4 bases lying between them. The CDR3 is 13 residues long. CDR3 in amino acids: CASSVMNTGELFF. The DNA of the CDR3 is TGTGCCAGCAGTGTCATGAACACCGGGGAGCTGTTTTTT.

V usage is TRBV7-9 and J usage is TRBJ2-3, with TRBD2 matching 9 bases. The CDR3 runs 16 residues. The ends lost 3 bases at V and 2 bases at J; junction bases unmatched: 6. Per germline, CDR1 SEHNR and CDR2 FQNEAQ (reference sequence). CDR3 protein: CASSFSPSGVTDTQYF. CDR3 DNA sequence: TGTGCCAGCAGCTTTTCCCCTAGCGGGGTCACAGATACGCAGTATTTT.

The table lists this clone with a count of one. The CDR3 is CASSQGTGHQPQHF. The CDR3 DNA reads as TGTGCCAGCAGCCAAGGGACAGGGCATCAGCCCCAGCATTTT. This chain connects TRBV13 to TRBJ1-5; 9 bases match TRBD1. V lost 5 bases and J lost 5; bases outside the gene matches: 4. Germline V CDR1 and CDR2: PRHDT, FYEKMQ (reference sequence). The CDR3 contains 14 residues.

This clone was counted only a few times. The chain joins TRBV7-8 to TRBJ2-7; 11 nucleotides line up with TRBD2. CDR3 length: 15 residues. The V gene end was trimmed by 5 bases and the J gene end by 2 bases; junction bases not matched to a gene: 5. CDR1 SGHVS and CDR2 FQNEAQ come from the germline V gene. The CDR3 loop reads CASSVGLAVTYEQYF. CDR3 DNA sequence: TGTGCCAGCAGCGTGGGACTAGCGGTGACCTACGAGCAGTACTTC.

The chain is built from TRBV6-5 and TRBJ1-3; D is undetermined. The V and J ends lost 6 bases and 0 bases respectively, with 9 bases between them. The CDR3 is 14 residues long. Germline values: CDR1 MNHEY, CDR2 SVGAGI. The CDR3 DNA reads TGTGCCAGCAGGGAACGCGGCTCTGGAAACACCATATATTTT. It encodes CASRERGSGNTIYF.

This chain connects TRBV7-3 to TRBJ2-7; 12 nucleotides match TRBD2. The CDR3 has 17 residues. The trim removed 5 bases at V and 4 bases at J, leaving 12 bases unmatched. Germline V gene sequence: CDR1 SGHTA, CDR2 FQGTGA. CDR3 DNA: TGTGCCAGCAGCCCAGGACTAGCGGGAATCTTTGCGTACGAGCAGTACTTC. Encoded protein: CASSPGLAGIFAYEQYF.

The chain employs TRBV5-6 and TRBJ2-7; no firm D call. V dropped 3 bases and J dropped 1 base, with 2 bases sitting between them. Germline values: CDR1 SGHDT, CDR2 YYEEEE. This CDR3 is built from 11 residues. The CDR3 DNA reads TGTGCCAGCAGCTCTTCCTACGAGCAGTACTTC. Translation: CASSSSYEQYF. The variable domain in full, with the rest retrieved from reference TRBV5-6 and TRBJ2-7, is DAGVTQSPTHLIKTRGQQVTLRCSPKSGHDTVSWYQQALGQGPQFIFQYYEEEERQRGNFPDRFSGHQFPNYSSELNVNALLLGDSALYLCASSSSYEQYFGPGTRLTVT.

The J gene is TRBJ2-6, the V gene TRBV29-1, with D perhaps matching TRBD1 (6 bases). The CDR3 is 14 residues long. In germline, CDR1 is SQVTM, CDR2 ANQGSEA. The V and J ends lost 3 bases and 4 bases respectively, with 10 bases between them. CDR3 in DNA: TGCAGCGTTGACGCCGGGACAGGGGCCAACGTCCTGACTTTC. This codes for CSVDAGTGANVLTF.

This sequence joins TRBV11-3 and TRBJ2-7, with 8 positions matching TRBD2. The germline gives CDR1 SGHNT, CDR2 YENEEA. The CDR3 loop spans 15 amino acids. Germline trimming cut 5 bases from V and 6 bases from J; bases unmatched to any gene: 12. The CDR3 here is CASSITGTSLIEQYF. The CDR3 nucleotides are TGTGCCAGCAGCATAACCGGGACTAGTCTCATCGAGCAGTACTTC.

The DNA for the CDR3 is TGTGCCAGCAGTGACCCCAGAGTCGAACAGTTCAATGGGAATCAGCCCCAGCATTTT. Its translation is CASSDPRVEQFNGNQPQHF. V gene TRBV6-1 combines with J gene TRBJ1-5; D gene unclear. V shed 3 bases and J shed 4 bases, with 25 bases lying between them. Germline assignment: CDR1 MNHNS and CDR2 SASEGT. This CDR3 has 19 residues.

The chain combines TRBV18 with TRBJ1-4; no definite D call. The germline V gene has CDR1 KGHSH and CDR2 LQKENI. There are 13 residues in the CDR3. V gave up 3 bases and J gave up 0 bases, with 2 bases separating them. CDR3 amino acids: CASSPTTNEKLFF. DNA for the CDR3: TGTGCCAGCTCACCCACAACTAATGAAAAACTGTTTTTT.

CDR3 coding DNA: TGCGCCAGCAGCCCTAGTACTGGCACAGATACGCAGTATTTT. The encoded protein is CASSPSTGTDTQYF. The rearrangement links TRBV5-1 to TRBJ2-3; D unclear. Germline values: CDR1 SGHRS, CDR2 YFSETQ. The CDR3 extends over 14 amino acids. Trimming pared 4 bases from V and 1 base from J, leaving 10 bases between.

In this sample, this clone turned up once. The gene calls are TRBV29-1 and TRBJ2-3, with a possible D match to TRBD1 (6 bases). CDR1 is SQVTM and CDR2 is ANQGSEA in the germline V gene. This CDR3 has 13 residues. Trimming removed 3 bases at V and 6 bases at J, with 13 bases between. The CDR3 sequence: CSVELQGYDTQYF. The DNA of the CDR3 is TGCAGCGTTGAGCTACAGGGTTACGATACGCAGTATTTT.

V and J are TRBV11-3 and TRBJ1-3; D is possibly TRBD1 (5 bases). CDR3 length equals 16 residues. Germline CDR1 is SGHNT and CDR2 is YENEEA. Between the trimmed V and J ends, which lost 5 bases and 0 bases, there was a span of 14 bases. In DNA form, the CDR3 reads TGTGCCAGCAGCCAAGACAGTCAGAGCTCTGGAAACACCATATATTTT. Translating gives CASSQDSQSSGNTIYF. The variable domain in full, with the rest retrieved from reference TRBV11-3 and TRBJ1-3, is EAGVVQSPRYKIIEKKQPVAFWCNPISGHNTLYWYLQNLGQGPELLIRYENEEAVDDSQLPKDRFSAERLKGVDSTLKIQPAELGDSAVYLCASSQDSQSSGNTIYFGEGSWLTVV.

The V gene is TRBV27, the J gene TRBJ2-7; 10 nucleotides agree with TRBD2. Germline CDR1 MNHEY, CDR2 SMNVEV (reference sequence). V dropped 4 bases and J dropped 1; count of bases not matched to a gene: 4. CDR3 length: 15 residues. CDR3 amino acids: CASSWEAGGSYEQYF. The DNA for the CDR3 is TGTGCCAGCAGTTGGGAAGCGGGAGGGTCCTACGAGCAGTACTTC.